This entry describes one TCR beta chain. The entry originates in a study of blood T cell repertoires in COVID-19. Study-level information: The United States, Italy and Spain provided the acute and convalescent COVID-19 samples.

Germline V gene data show CDR1 as LGHNT and CDR2 as FRNRAP. This CDR3 is built from 16 residues. With 0 bases removed from V and 2 bases from J, the gap between germline ends came to 10 bases. The data were produced by immunoSEQ multiplex PCR, yet TCRdb's version contains in-frame clones alone and is incomplete. Altogether roughly 250,000 clones are present, 85% to 90% being singletons, with the ten largest covering roughly 3.6%. The chain employs TRBV12-5 and TRBJ2-2; D is undetermined. The sequenced sample was peripheral blood. This TCR came from a middle-aged woman with acute or convalescent COVID-19. The CDR3 nucleotides are TGTGCTAGTGGTTTGGTACTAAGTGAAAACACCGGGGAGCTGTTTTTT. Its translation: CASGLVLSENTGELFF.